This T cell receptor (beta chain) was profiled in a study of response to subunit inactivated influenza vaccine (dated by TCRdb to the late 2010s). For the wider study: Deep quantitative profiling of the T cell receptor repertoire was used in the study to follow responses to a trivalent subunit inactivated influenza vaccine. What the authors observed across the whole study: The authors proposed that each seasonal influenza vaccination may bring in only a limited number of new T cells.

With regard to this clonotype: The target of this receptor is not known. No qualities accompany the bases; no much larger clone lies one base away.

Via the germline V gene, CDR1 is MDHEN and CDR2 SYDVKM. The CDR3 runs 17 amino acids, cysteine and phenylalanine included. Solely the CDR3 DNA is kept, with 51 bases framed from the first base. The V end loses 5 bases and the J end loses 1 base, and a stretch of 15 bases separates them. Receptors were amplified or captured by RT-PCR. Sequenced using an Illumina HiSeq 2500. Starting from the raw public reads, TCRdb applied fastp trimming at Q25, assembled clones with MiXCR and retained in-frame beta chains. Each entry merges the rows of one CDR3 protein and shows their most common DNA and genes. This sample has hundreds of thousands of distinct CDR3 sequences in its table, and approximately 7.7% of those were observed once. Approximately 12% of the sample is taken by the ten largest.

The TCR originated in a man in his fifties or sixties who received an inactivated influenza vaccine. Donor details come from another sample of the same person, matched by shared clones. The chain links TRBV28 with TRBJ2-6; TRBD2 is a weak D gene call, 7 bases matching. Sequencing used PBMCs from blood, obtained approximately 25 months after vaccination. The bases read TGTGCCAGCAGTCCGCTAGGGGGGGGATCTGGGGCCAACGTCCTGACTTTC. This is translated as CASSPLGGGSGANVLTF. Where the CDR3 stops, the reference TRBV28 and TRBJ2-6 genes take over; the full variable domain is DVKVTQSSRYLVKRTGEKVFLECVQDMDHENMFWYRQDPGLGLRLIYFSYDVKMKEKGDIPEGYSVSREKKERFSLILESASTNQTSMYLCASSPLGGGSGANVLTFGAGSRLTVL.